Below, 15 T cell receptor beta chains from the same sample are listed, as sequenced in a study of cytomegalovirus exposure and HLA in healthy donors. PCR primers comprised 60 Vbeta and 13 Jbeta primers. Produced via immunoSEQ multiplex PCR; TCRdb's table is partial and in-frame only. Here the sample spans more than 130,000 clones, roughly 73% being singletons. The sample taken for sequencing was PBMCs. The receptor set was obtained from a human donor in good health.

This chain links TRBV19 with TRBJ2-3; unclear D gene. The CDR3 runs to 12 residues. The V and J ends lost 2 bases and 3 bases respectively, with 3 bases between them. Germline-derived CDR1 and CDR2 are LNHDA and SQIVND (reference sequence). CDR3 protein: CASSIPTDTQYF. The CDR3 DNA follows: TGTGCCAGTAGTATACCTACAGATACGCAGTATTTT.

V gene TRBV5-1 combines with J gene TRBJ2-1, with TRBD2 matching over 16 bases. The length of the CDR3 is 17 residues. Germline CDR1 is SGHRS and CDR2 is YFSETQ. V was pared by 1 base and J by 9 bases, with 7 bases of the junction left unmatched. The CDR3 DNA is TGCGCCAGCAGCTTGCAGAAGGGACTAGCGGGAGGGAGTGAGCAGTTCTTC. It specifies CASSLQKGLAGGSEQFF.

The J gene is TRBJ1-2, the V gene TRBV6-1; D uncertain. The CDR3 has 13 residues. CDR1 is MNHNS and CDR2 is SASEGT in the germline V gene. V was shortened by 4 bases and J by 3 bases, with 9 bases between the two germline ends. The CDR3 DNA reads TGTGCCAGCAGTGTCCGGTATTACTATGGCTACACCTTC. It is translated as CASSVRYYYGYTF.

This clone came up a few times. V usage is TRBV28 and J usage is TRBJ2-6; D ambiguous. This CDR3 contains 19 residues. Germline V gene lookup returns CDR1 MDHEN and CDR2 SYDVKM. With 0 bases removed from V and 0 bases from J, the gap between germline ends came to 15 bases. The CDR3 DNA reads TGTGCCAGCAGTTTATGGCCTATAAGAAAGAGCTCTGGGGCCAACGTCCTGACTTTC. As protein: CASSLWPIRKSSGANVLTF.

This clone came up a few times. The rearrangement links TRBV29-1 to TRBJ2-7; 11 bases fit TRBD2. Trimming cost V 7 bases and J 6 bases; bases outside gene matches: 11. Germline assignment: CDR1 SQVTM and CDR2 ANQGSEA. CDR3 length: 14 amino acids. The CDR3 protein is CSAKTSGAESEQYF. In nucleotides, the CDR3 is TGCAGCGCCAAGACTAGCGGGGCGGAGTCCGAGCAGTACTTC.

This clone was seen a handful of times. The chain combines TRBV29-1 with TRBJ1-3, with TRBD1 matching over 10 bases. The V gene end was trimmed by 0 bases and the J gene end by 3 bases; junction bases not matched to a gene: 5. CDR3 length equals 16 residues. The germline V gene has CDR1 SQVTM and CDR2 ANQGSEA. The CDR3 DNA reads TGCAGCGTTGAAGAAGGGACAGGGGTGTTTGGAAACACCATATATTTT. This codes for CSVEEGTGVFGNTIYF.

The chain combines TRBV15 with TRBJ2-1; TRBD2 aligns across 8 bases. Germline V CDR1 and CDR2: LNHNV, YYDKDF (reference sequence). V was clipped by 0 bases and J by 5 bases; unmatched bases: 9. This CDR3 contains 17 residues. The DNA of the CDR3 is TGTGCCACCAGCAGAGATCTAGGGCTAGCGGGTAACAATGAGCAGTTCTTC. Its protein product is CATSRDLGLAGNNEQFF.

The chain couples TRBV5-1 to TRBJ1-2; no clear D. CDR1 SGHRS and CDR2 YFSETQ come from the germline V gene. V was pared by 3 bases and J by 7 bases, with 16 bases between. The CDR3 is 14 amino acids. DNA for the CDR3: TGCGCCAGCAGCTCCTCAGGTACCGGAGGTGGCTACACCTTC. This codes for CASSSSGTGGGYTF. The whole variable domain, remainder taken from reference TRBV5-1 and TRBJ1-2, is KAGVTQTPRYLIKTRGQQVTLSCSPISGHRSVSWYQQTPGQGLQFLFEYFSETQRNKGNFPGRFSGRQFSNSRSEMNVSTLELGDSALYLCASSSSGTGGGYTFGSGTRLTVV.

The rearrangement links TRBV2 to TRBJ1-2; TRBD1 is a possible D gene (5 bases). V lost 4 bases and J 4 bases, leaving 10 bases between the germline ends. The CDR3 loop spans 13 amino acids. Germline CDR1 is SNHLY and CDR2 is FYNNEI. Here the CDR3 reads CASSGQGSYGYTF. The CDR3 region has the DNA TGTGCCAGCAGTGGTCAGGGTTCCTATGGCTACACCTTC.

This clone turned up a few times. V usage is TRBV6-1 and J usage is TRBJ2-5, with D possibly being TRBD2 (6 bases). Germline CDR1 and CDR2: MNHNS and SASEGT. The CDR3 is made up of 13 amino acids. V was clipped by 5 bases and J by 3 bases, with 10 bases between them. In DNA, the CDR3 is TGTGCCAGCAGTCCCTGGGAGGAAGAGACCCAGTACTTC. Protein sequence: CASSPWEEETQYF.

The chain links TRBV27 to TRBJ2-2, with D perhaps TRBD2 (5 bases). V lost 5 bases to trimming and J lost 4 bases, with 8 bases between them. Germline CDR1 and CDR2: MNHEY and SMNVEV (reference sequence). The CDR3 sequence is 13 residues long. This chain's CDR3 is CASSRSGTGELFF. The CDR3, as DNA: TGTGCCAGCAGTCGAAGCGGCACCGGGGAGCTGTTTTTT.

This clone appeared a few times. This chain connects TRBV6-1 to TRBJ1-5; the D gene is possibly TRBD1 (5 bases). Trimming shortened V by 2 bases and J by 5 bases, and 10 bases separated the two germline ends. The germline V gene encodes CDR1 MNHNS and CDR2 SASEGT. The CDR3 extends over 14 amino acids. The CDR3 bases are TGTGCCAGCAGTGAACGCAGGGCCGATCAGCCCCAGCATTTT. It encodes CASSERRADQPQHF.

This rearrangement joins TRBV19 to TRBJ1-6, with D possibly being TRBD1 (6 bases). V shed 3 bases and J shed 9 bases, with 12 bases lying between them. Germline CDR1 LNHDA, CDR2 SQIVND (reference sequence). The CDR3 length is 14 residues. DNA for the CDR3: TGTGCCAGTAGTATGGCAGGGGAAAGTTCACCCCTCCACTTT. This gives the protein CASSMAGESSPLHF.

CDR3: CASSDRGGSYNEQFF. The CDR3 DNA reads TGTGCCAGTAGTGACCGGGGGGGGTCGTACAATGAGCAGTTCTTC. The chain joins TRBV19 to TRBJ2-1, with 8 bases identical to TRBD2. The CDR3 is made up of 15 amino acids. V lost 5 bases to trimming and J lost 4 bases; unmatched junction nucleotides: 7. Germline CDR1 is LNHDA and CDR2 is SQIVND (reference sequence).

V usage is TRBV5-1 and J usage is TRBJ1-2, with D possibly being TRBD1 (6 bases). Trimming took 4 bases from V and 8 from J, leaving 15 bases between them. CDR3 length: 13 residues. Per germline, CDR1 SGHRS and CDR2 YFSETQ. Here the CDR3 DNA reads TGCGCCAGCAGCCCGCAGGGGACCGGCGGCTACACCTTC. This translates into CASSPQGTGGYTF.